These 13 T cell receptor beta chains share one sample of origin, sequenced in a study of blood T cell repertoires in COVID-19. Generated by immunoSEQ multiplex PCR, the TCRdb table keeps only in-frame clones and is missing some. The table includes 85,000 to 95,000 clones, around three quarters detected once. Sequenced: peripheral blood. Every receptor here comes from a man between 65 and 79 years old with acute or convalescent COVID-19.

The J gene is TRBJ2-3, the V gene TRBV4-1; 8 positions agree with TRBD2. J lost 2 bases, V lost 0 bases, and 4 bases had no gene match. The CDR3 runs 16 residues. Germline lookup yields CDR1 MGHRA and CDR2 YSYEKL. CDR3 residues: CASSQDRRGDTDTQYF. The CDR3 DNA follows: TGCGCCAGCAGCCAAGATCGGCGGGGGGACACAGATACGCAGTATTTT.

This clone has only one observation. A much larger clonotype is one base distant, so this may be a read error. The rearrangement joins TRBV9 to TRBJ2-2; 10 bases fit TRBD2. V trimming: 4 bases; J trimming: 6 bases; junction bases outside the gene matches: 6. CDR3 size: 15 residues. Germline-derived CDR1 and CDR2 are SGDLS and YYNGEE. The CDR3 protein is CASSFSGGAAGELFF. The CDR3 DNA reads as TGTGCCAGCAGCTTCAGCGGGGGGGCGGCCGGGGAGCTGTTTTTT.

The rearrangement uses TRBV7-2 and TRBJ1-2; 11 positions agree with TRBD1. V dropped 2 bases and J dropped 8; count of bases not matched to a gene: 7. There are 15 residues in the CDR3. Germline-derived CDR1 and CDR2 are SGHTA and FQGNSA. The CDR3 nucleotides read TGTGCCAGCAGCTTAAGGGACAGGGGGATGAGGGGCTACACCTTC. Protein: CASSLRDRGMRGYTF.

V gene TRBV2 combines with J gene TRBJ1-1, with TRBD1 identical over 8 bases. V lost 10 bases, J lost 3 bases, and 10 bases stayed unmatched. The CDR3 totals 14 residues. CDR1 and CDR2 (germline): SNHLY, FYNNEI. Here the CDR3 DNA reads TGTGCCACCCAACCCAGGGGGCGGTACACTGAAGCTTTCTTT. Amino acid sequence: CATQPRGRYTEAFF.

This clone was picked up one time. The V call is TRBV7-2, the J call TRBJ1-4, with TRBD1 identical over 9 bases. CDR1 is SGHTA and CDR2 is FQGNSA in the germline V gene. V shed 5 bases, J shed 5 bases, and the junction held 6 bases outside the gene matches. This CDR3 is 15 amino acids long. CDR3 sequence: CASSPPGTGNEKLFF. The CDR3 DNA reads TGTGCCAGCAGCCCACCCGGGACAGGGAATGAAAAACTGTTTTTT.

The chain is built from TRBV6-2 or TRBV6-3 and TRBJ2-7; a possible D gene is TRBD1 (5 bases). Looked up from germline, CDR1 is MNHEY and CDR2 is SVGEGT. CDR3 size: 13 residues. The ends were cut back, 5 bases at V and 6 bases at J, with 14 bases in the middle. Here the CDR3 reads CASSRPGFTEQYF. For the CDR3, the DNA is TGTGCCAGCAGTCGCCCAGGGTTTACCGAGCAGTACTTC.

This clone was counted once. The chain carries TRBV24-1 and TRBJ2-1; TRBD1 might be the D (5 bases). The CDR3 covers 15 residues. V lost 5 bases, J lost 4 bases, and 14 bases lay in between. The germline gives CDR1 KGHDR, CDR2 SFDVKD. DNA of the CDR3: TGTGCCACCAGTGCAGGACAAGTGCCGTACAATGAGCAGTTCTTC. Protein product: CATSAGQVPYNEQFF.

The chain recombines TRBV28 with TRBJ1-5, with TRBD1 identical over 7 bases. The germline V gene encodes CDR1 MDHEN and CDR2 SYDVKM. This CDR3 spans 14 amino acids. Trimming took 7 bases from V and 0 from J; bases not matched to a gene: 3. The CDR3, as DNA: TGTGCCAGCAAAAGGGGGCTTAGCAATCAGCCCCAGCATTTT. Its protein product is CASKRGLSNQPQHF.

The rearrangement links TRBV6-1 to TRBJ2-7, with TRBD2 as a possible D gene (7 bases). The V and J ends lost 3 bases and 3 bases respectively, with 9 bases between them. The CDR3 runs 13 residues. Germline-derived CDR1 and CDR2 are MNHNS and SASEGT. The CDR3: CASSERGLYEQYF. The DNA for the CDR3 is TGTGCCAGCAGTGAGCGGGGGCTCTACGAGCAGTACTTC.

This chain connects TRBV10-2 to TRBJ2-7; D is possibly TRBD1 (6 bases). CDR1 WSHSY and CDR2 SAAADI come from the germline V gene. Trimming took off 2 bases at V and 1 base at J, with 12 bases between the two ends. CDR3 length: 15 residues. In nucleotides, the CDR3 is TGCGCCAGCAGTGAGGGGACACCTGAGTCCTACGAGCAGTACGTC. Its protein is CASSEGTPESYEQYV.

The rearrangement uses TRBV5-5 and TRBJ1-1, with D perhaps TRBD1 (6 bases). Germline CDR1 SGHKS, CDR2 YYEKEE (reference sequence). The V end was cut by 2 bases, the J end by 7 bases, with 12 bases between. CDR3 size: 13 residues. The CDR3 sequence is CASSLGTRFEAFF. For the CDR3, the DNA is TGTGCCAGCAGCTTAGGGACAAGATTTGAAGCTTTCTTT.

This clone appeared a few times. The chain recombines TRBV7-2 with TRBJ1-5; 10 nucleotides match TRBD1. V shed 2 bases and J 7 bases; nucleotides not matched to a gene: 5. This CDR3 has 15 amino acids. Germline lookup yields CDR1 SGHTA and CDR2 FQGNSA. CDR3 DNA: TGTGCCAGCAGCTTACGACAGGGGGCAGGGCAGCCCCAGCATTTT. It translates to CASSLRQGAGQPQHF.

CDR3 DNA sequence: TGTGCCAGCACCCCCGGGACAGCGGCCACAGATACGCAGTATTTT. Its translation: CASTPGTAATDTQYF. V is TRBV5-4 and J is TRBJ2-3, with 7 bases aligning to TRBD1. This CDR3 is 15 amino acids long. Germline CDR1 is SGHNT and CDR2 is YYREEE (reference sequence). V shed 6 bases and J 2 bases; nucleotides not matched to a gene: 9.